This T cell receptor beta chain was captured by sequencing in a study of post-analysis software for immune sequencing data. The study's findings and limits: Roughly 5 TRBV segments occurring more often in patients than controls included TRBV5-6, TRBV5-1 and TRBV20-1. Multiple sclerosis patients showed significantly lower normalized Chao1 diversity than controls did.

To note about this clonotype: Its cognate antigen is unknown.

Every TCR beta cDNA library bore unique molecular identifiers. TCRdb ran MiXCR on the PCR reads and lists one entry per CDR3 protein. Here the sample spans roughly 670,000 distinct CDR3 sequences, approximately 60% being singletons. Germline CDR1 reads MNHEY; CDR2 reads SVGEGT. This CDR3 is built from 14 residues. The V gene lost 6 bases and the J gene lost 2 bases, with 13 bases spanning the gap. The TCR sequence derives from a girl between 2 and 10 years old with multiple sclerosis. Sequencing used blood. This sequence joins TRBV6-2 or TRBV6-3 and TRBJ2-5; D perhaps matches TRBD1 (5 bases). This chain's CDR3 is CASSLGHFQETQYF. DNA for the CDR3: TGTGCCAGCAGCCTAGGACACTTTCAAGAGACCCAGTACTTC.